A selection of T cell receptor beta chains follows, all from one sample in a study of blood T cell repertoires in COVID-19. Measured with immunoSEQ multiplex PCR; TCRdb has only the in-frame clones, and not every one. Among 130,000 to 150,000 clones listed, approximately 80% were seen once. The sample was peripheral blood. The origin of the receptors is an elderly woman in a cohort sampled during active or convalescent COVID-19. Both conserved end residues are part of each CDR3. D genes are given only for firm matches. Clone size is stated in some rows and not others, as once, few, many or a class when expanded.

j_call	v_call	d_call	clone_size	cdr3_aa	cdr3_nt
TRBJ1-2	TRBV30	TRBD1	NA	CAWTNRGGYTF	TGTGCCTGGACTAACAGGGGAGGCTACACCTTC
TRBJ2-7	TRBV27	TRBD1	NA	CASSSGTGGRRQYF	TGTGCCAGCAGCTCCGGGACAGGGGGTCGAAGGCAGTACTTC
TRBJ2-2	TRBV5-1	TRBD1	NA	CASSLAPQGATGELFF	TGCGCCAGCAGCTTGGCTCCGCAGGGGGCTACCGGGGAGCTGTTTTTT
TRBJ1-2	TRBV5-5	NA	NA	CASSHGAGKDYGYTF	TGTGCCAGCAGCCACGGCGCAGGGAAGGACTATGGCTACACCTTC
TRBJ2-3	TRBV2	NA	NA	CASSETITQYF	TGTGCCAGCAGTGAGACTATAACGCAGTATTTT
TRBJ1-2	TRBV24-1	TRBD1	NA	CATSDSGGGGYTF	TGTGCCACCAGTGATTCAGGGGGAGGTGGCTACACCTTC
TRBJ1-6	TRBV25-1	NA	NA	CASSEGVGQTYNSPLHF	TGTGCCAGCAGTGAGGGAGTAGGACAGACTTATAATTCACCCCTCCACTTT
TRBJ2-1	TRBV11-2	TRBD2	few	CASSFILSGGAFNEQFF	TGTGCCAGCAGCTTTATCCTGAGCGGGGGGGCTTTCAATGAGCAGTTCTTC
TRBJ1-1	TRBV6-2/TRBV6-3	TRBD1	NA	CASSLTGVDTEAFF	TGTGCCAGCAGTCTCACAGGGGTGGACACTGAAGCTTTCTTT
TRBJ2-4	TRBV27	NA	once	CASRAQGPLAKNIQYF	TGTGCCAGCAGGGCACAGGGCCCGTTAGCCAAAAACATTCAGTACTTC